A selection of T cell receptor beta chains follows, all from one sample in a study of early T cells in non-severe SARS-CoV-2 infection. TCRdb passed the 5' RACE reads through MiXCR, listing each CDR3 protein once. The sample yields some 32,000 distinct CDR3 sequences, roughly 6.6% seen once. The sample was whole blood. Receptors originate from an adult who was a healthcare worker with PCR-confirmed SARS-CoV-2 infection or an uninfected control (not recorded which). CDR3s include the opening cysteine and the closing phenylalanine or tryptophan. A D gene is named only where the DNA matches it firmly. Not every row has a clone size; where given, it reads once, few, many or a size class.

abundance: many; j_gene: TRBJ1-6; d_gene: NA; v_gene: TRBV2; CDR3nt: TGTGCCAGCAGTGACTTCAGGAACTATGGATCACCCCTCCACTTT; CDR3aa: CASSDFRNYGSPLHF
abundance: many; j_gene: TRBJ1-1; d_gene: NA; v_gene: TRBV6-1; CDR3nt: TGTGCCAGCAGTTTAAGACAGAACACTGAAGCTTTCTTT; CDR3aa: CASSLRQNTEAFF
abundance: many; j_gene: TRBJ2-7; d_gene: NA; v_gene: TRBV18; CDR3nt: TGTGCCAGCTCACCAGGGTCGGCCCCCTACGAGCAGTACTTC; CDR3aa: CASSPGSAPYEQYF
abundance: many; j_gene: TRBJ2-1; d_gene: NA; v_gene: TRBV7-9; CDR3nt: TGTGCCAGCAGCTCCGAGTTATACAATGAGCAGTTCTTC; CDR3aa: CASSSELYNEQFF
abundance: few; j_gene: TRBJ1-2; d_gene: TRBD1; v_gene: TRBV29-1; CDR3nt: TGCAGCGTGAGACAGGGAGACTATGGCTACACCTTC; CDR3aa: CSVRQGDYGYTF
abundance: many; j_gene: TRBJ1-1; d_gene: NA; v_gene: TRBV12-3/TRBV12-4; CDR3nt: TGTGCCAGCAGTTTCGGTCCGCAAGGAGCTTTCTTT; CDR3aa: CASSFGPQGAFF
abundance: many; j_gene: TRBJ1-2; d_gene: TRBD1; v_gene: TRBV12-3/TRBV12-4; CDR3nt: TGTGCCAGCAGTTTATCAAGGGGGCTATACACCTTC; CDR3aa: CASSLSRGLYTF
abundance: many; j_gene: TRBJ1-5; d_gene: NA; v_gene: TRBV28; CDR3nt: TGTGCCAGCAGTCTAAACGTCCGGGACCCACAATACCAGCCCCAGCATTTT; CDR3aa: CASSLNVRDPQYQPQHF
abundance: many; j_gene: TRBJ1-2; d_gene: NA; v_gene: TRBV6-5; CDR3nt: TGTGCCAGCAGTTACTCGATTCTGGGGGCAAACTATGGCTACACCTTC; CDR3aa: CASSYSILGANYGYTF
abundance: many; j_gene: TRBJ2-5; d_gene: NA; v_gene: TRBV10-1; CDR3nt: TGCGCCAGCAGTGTGGCAGGGGATGAGACCCAGTACTTC; CDR3aa: CASSVAGDETQYF
abundance: NA; j_gene: TRBJ1-5; d_gene: NA; v_gene: TRBV19; CDR3nt: TGTGCCAGTAGTATTATCTTCAGAGTGGGCAATCAGCCCCAGCATTTT; CDR3aa: CASSIIFRVGNQPQHF
abundance: many; j_gene: TRBJ1-1; d_gene: NA; v_gene: TRBV2; CDR3nt: TGTGCCAGCAGACGAAGGCCCTGGGGGTACACTGAAGCTTTCTTT; CDR3aa: CASRRRPWGYTEAFF
abundance: many; j_gene: TRBJ2-6; d_gene: NA; v_gene: TRBV7-9; CDR3nt: TGTGCCAGCAGCTTAGGTTCGGGACTTCGCCCCTCTGGGGCCAACGTCCTGACTTTC; CDR3aa: CASSLGSGLRPSGANVLTF
abundance: many; j_gene: TRBJ1-1; d_gene: NA; v_gene: TRBV9; CDR3nt: TGTGCCAGCAGCGGGGGTGGGACTGAAGCTTTCTTT; CDR3aa: CASSGGGTEAFF
abundance: many; j_gene: TRBJ2-2; d_gene: TRBD2; v_gene: TRBV19; CDR3nt: TGTGCCAGTAGTATTCTTCGACTAGCGGGAGACGCGAACACCGGGGAGCTGTTTTTT; CDR3aa: CASSILRLAGDANTGELFF
abundance: many; j_gene: TRBJ1-1; d_gene: TRBD1; v_gene: TRBV18; CDR3nt: TGTGCCAGCTCACCGGGTTCAGGGGGGTTCACTGAAGCTTTCTTT; CDR3aa: CASSPGSGGFTEAFF
abundance: NA; j_gene: TRBJ2-1; d_gene: NA; v_gene: TRBV6-1; CDR3nt: TGTGCCAGCAGTGCCTACTACAATGAGCAGTTCTTC; CDR3aa: CASSAYYNEQFF
abundance: few; j_gene: TRBJ2-1; d_gene: NA; v_gene: TRBV7-9; CDR3nt: TGTGCCAGCAGCTTGGGGGGCTATGAGCAGTTCTTC; CDR3aa: CASSLGGYEQFF
abundance: many; j_gene: TRBJ2-7; d_gene: NA; v_gene: TRBV7-9; CDR3nt: TGTGCCAGCAGCTTAGGGGCTGACGACGAGCAGTACTTC; CDR3aa: CASSLGADDEQYF
abundance: many; j_gene: TRBJ2-7; d_gene: TRBD1; v_gene: TRBV6-2/TRBV6-3; CDR3nt: TGTGCCAGCAGCCGGGAACAGGGGGCCGGGCAGTACTTC; CDR3aa: CASSREQGAGQYF
abundance: many; j_gene: TRBJ1-2; d_gene: NA; v_gene: TRBV18; CDR3nt: TGTGCCAGCTCACTGGATGGCTACACCTTC; CDR3aa: CASSLDGYTF
abundance: many; j_gene: TRBJ2-1; d_gene: NA; v_gene: TRBV6-5; CDR3nt: TGTGCCAGCAGTTTCGCACCGACTAGTCTAACCTACAATGAGCAGTTCTTC; CDR3aa: CASSFAPTSLTYNEQFF
abundance: many; j_gene: TRBJ2-7; d_gene: TRBD2; v_gene: TRBV9; CDR3nt: TGTGCCAGCAGCGTAGAGGGAACTAGCGGGACAGTCGAGCAGTACTTC; CDR3aa: CASSVEGTSGTVEQYF
abundance: few; j_gene: TRBJ1-4; d_gene: TRBD1; v_gene: TRBV3-1; CDR3nt: TGTGCCAGCAGCCAAAGGACAGGGGGTATTGAAAAACTGTTTTTT; CDR3aa: CASSQRTGGIEKLFF
abundance: many; j_gene: TRBJ2-7; d_gene: NA; v_gene: TRBV5-6; CDR3nt: TGTGCCAGCAGCTTGGGGGGGCCCTACGAGCAGTACTTC; CDR3aa: CASSLGGPYEQYF
abundance: few; j_gene: TRBJ1-4; d_gene: TRBD1; v_gene: TRBV7-8; CDR3nt: TGTGCCAGCAGCGGACCGACAGGGGTTAATGAAAAACTGTTTTTT; CDR3aa: CASSGPTGVNEKLFF
abundance: NA; j_gene: TRBJ2-4; d_gene: TRBD2; v_gene: TRBV6-6; CDR3nt: TGTGCCAGCAGGCCCACCGGGACTAGAACTCCGGGAGCCAAAAACATTCAGTACTTC; CDR3aa: CASRPTGTRTPGAKNIQYF
abundance: many; j_gene: TRBJ1-5; d_gene: NA; v_gene: TRBV7-2; CDR3nt: TGTGCCAGCAGCTTATTGTCAGGGTTTAACAATCAGCCCCAGCATTTT; CDR3aa: CASSLLSGFNNQPQHF
abundance: many; j_gene: TRBJ2-3; d_gene: TRBD2; v_gene: TRBV12-3/TRBV12-4; CDR3nt: TGTGCCAGCAGTTTTTCTCATCTAGCGGGCACAGATACGCAGTATTTT; CDR3aa: CASSFSHLAGTDTQYF
abundance: many; j_gene: TRBJ2-5; d_gene: NA; v_gene: TRBV12-3/TRBV12-4; CDR3nt: TGTGCCAGCAGTTTAGGGAACAGGGTAGAGACCCAGTACTTC; CDR3aa: CASSLGNRVETQYF
abundance: few; j_gene: TRBJ1-1; d_gene: NA; v_gene: TRBV6-2/TRBV6-3; CDR3nt: TGTGCCAGCAGTTACACGAGGACCTCGAACGCTGAAGCTTTCTTT; CDR3aa: CASSYTRTSNAEAFF
abundance: many; j_gene: TRBJ2-3; d_gene: NA; v_gene: TRBV7-6; CDR3nt: TGTGCCAGCAGCTTAGAACAGAGACATACGCAGTATTTT; CDR3aa: CASSLEQRHTQYF
abundance: many; j_gene: TRBJ2-1; d_gene: NA; v_gene: TRBV6-5; CDR3nt: TGTGCCAGCAGTTACTCTTCGGAGCGGAAGAGCTCCTACAATGAGCAGTTCTTC; CDR3aa: CASSYSSERKSSYNEQFF
abundance: many; j_gene: TRBJ2-7; d_gene: TRBD1; v_gene: TRBV10-3; CDR3nt: TGTGCCATCAGTCCCGGGACAGGGGTTTACGAGCAGTACTTC; CDR3aa: CAISPGTGVYEQYF
abundance: many; j_gene: TRBJ2-1; d_gene: NA; v_gene: TRBV20-1; CDR3nt: TGCAGTCATTTAGCGGAATACAATGAGCAGTTCTTC; CDR3aa: CSHLAEYNEQFF